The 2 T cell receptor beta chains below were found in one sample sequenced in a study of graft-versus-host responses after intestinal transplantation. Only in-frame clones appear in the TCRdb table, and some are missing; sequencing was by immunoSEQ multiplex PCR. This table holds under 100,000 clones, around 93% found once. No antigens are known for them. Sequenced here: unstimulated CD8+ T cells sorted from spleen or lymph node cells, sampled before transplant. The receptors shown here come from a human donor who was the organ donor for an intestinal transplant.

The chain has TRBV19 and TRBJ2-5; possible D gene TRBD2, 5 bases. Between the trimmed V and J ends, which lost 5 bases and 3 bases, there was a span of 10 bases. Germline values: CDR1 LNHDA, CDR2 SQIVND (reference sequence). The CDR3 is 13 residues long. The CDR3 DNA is TGTGCCAGTAGTCCAGACGGGGAAGAGACCCAGTACTTC. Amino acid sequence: CASSPDGEETQYF.

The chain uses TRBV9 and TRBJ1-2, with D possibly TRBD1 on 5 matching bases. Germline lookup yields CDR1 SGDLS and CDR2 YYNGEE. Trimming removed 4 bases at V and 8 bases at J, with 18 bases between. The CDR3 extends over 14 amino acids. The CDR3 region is CASSSSRGVIGYTF. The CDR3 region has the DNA TGTGCCAGCAGCTCAAGCCGGGGGGTGATAGGCTACACCTTC.